These T cell receptor beta chains were read from a single sample in a study of cytomegalovirus exposure and HLA in healthy donors. Data came from immunoSEQ multiplex PCR; TCRdb stores just in-frame clones and leaves some out. In the table there are about 50,000 clones, 55% to 85% of which are singletons. Specimen: PBMCs. Every receptor here comes from a woman aged 45-65 years in good health and CMV-seronegative. The CDR3 runs from the conserved cysteine through the conserved F or W. Fields, in order: clone size, J gene, V gene, D gene, CDR3 DNA, CDR3 protein. The D gene is left open where the match is weak. Rows may omit the clone size; those that give it use once, few, many or a size class.

>-|TRBJ2-1|TRBV5-4|-
TGTGCCAGCAGCTTGGTAGCGGGACAGAACAATGAGCAGTTCTTC
CASSLVAGQNNEQFF
>-|TRBJ2-1|TRBV6-1|-
TGTGCCAGCAAAGAGAGCATCCCCTCAAATGAGCAGTTCTTC
CASKESIPSNEQFF
>-|TRBJ2-3|TRBV4-1|TRBD1
TGCGCCAGCAGCCAAGATGCTAGGGGGCAGGCAGATACGCAGTATTTT
CASSQDARGQADTQYF
>-|TRBJ1-4|TRBV28|TRBD1
TGTGCCAGCAGTCCAAAGGGGGCCGGTAATGAAAAACTGTTTTTT
CASSPKGAGNEKLFF
>-|TRBJ2-3|TRBV7-7|-
TGTGCTAGCAGCTTAGACTTCACAGATACGCAGTATTTT
CASSLDFTDTQYF
>-|TRBJ1-4|TRBV9|TRBD1
TGTGCCAGCAGCACTCCTTGGGGACAGGGGGATGAAAAACTGTTTTTT
CASSTPWGQGDEKLFF
>-|TRBJ1-2|TRBV5-1|TRBD1
TGCGCCAGCAGCCCGGGACAGGGACATGGCTACACCTTC
CASSPGQGHGYTF
>-|TRBJ2-7|TRBV28|TRBD2
TGTGCCAGCACCTCGGGACTAGCGGGAGTCTACGAGCAGTACTTC
CASTSGLAGVYEQYF
>few|TRBJ2-3|TRBV7-8|TRBD1
TGTGCCAGCAGCTTAAGACAGGGGGAAACAGATACGCAGTATTTT
CASSLRQGETDTQYF
>-|TRBJ2-3|TRBV7-2|TRBD2
TGTGCCAGCAGCTCACTTTCGACTAGCGGGGAAACAGATACGCAGTATTTT
CASSSLSTSGETDTQYF
>-|TRBJ2-5|TRBV5-4|-
TGTGCCAGCAGCTTGTCGGGAGAGACCCAGTACTTC
CASSLSGETQYF
>-|TRBJ2-3|TRBV6-5|TRBD2
TGTGCCAGCAGAAGGACTAGCGGGGGCGGGGATACGCAGTATTTT
CASRRTSGGGDTQYF
>once|TRBJ1-4|TRBV7-2|-
TGTGCCAGCAGCCCCGGGTCAGCCGAAAAACTGTTTTTT
CASSPGSAEKLFF
>-|TRBJ2-7|TRBV6-1|-
TGTGCCAGCACCCAGTCCTACGAGCAGTACTTC
CASTQSYEQYF
>-|TRBJ2-2|TRBV7-2|-
TGTGCCAGCAGCTTAGATCGGCTAGACACCGGGGAGCTGTTTTTT
CASSLDRLDTGELFF
>-|TRBJ2-3|TRBV13|-
TGTGCCAGCAGCTTACGCAAGGCGTCCCGACTTTCGAGCACAGATACGCAGTATTTT
CASSLRKASRLSSTDTQYF
>-|TRBJ2-5|TRBV28|-
TGTGCCAGCAGTTTTCTCGCGTCTAGGGAGACCCAGTACTTC
CASSFLASRETQYF
>-|TRBJ1-2|TRBV5-1|TRBD1
TGCGCCAGCAGCTTGGGACAGGGCGGCTATGGCTACACCTTC
CASSLGQGGYGYTF
>few|TRBJ2-5|TRBV28|-
TGTGCCAGCAGAACAATGCACAGAGAGACCCAGTACTTC
CASRTMHRETQYF
>-|TRBJ1-1|TRBV19|-
TGTGCCGTCATGGGGGGTGTGGGGACTGAAGCTTTCTTT
CAVMGGVGTEAFF
>few|TRBJ1-5|TRBV6-6|TRBD1
TGTGCCAGCAGTGGGACCGACAGGGGGAATCAGCCCCAGCATTTT
CASSGTDRGNQPQHF
>-|TRBJ2-3|TRBV4-2|TRBD2
TGTGCCAGCTCTGGACTAGCAGGAGATACGCAGTATTTT
CASSGLAGDTQYF
>-|TRBJ2-3|TRBV7-2|-
TGTGCCAGCAGCTTGAATACGCCGAGAACAGATACGCAGTATTTT
CASSLNTPRTDTQYF
>-|TRBJ1-1|TRBV9|TRBD1
TGTGCCAGCAGCCCCCCGGACAGGGGAATAGTCACTGAAGCTTTCTTT
CASSPPDRGIVTEAFF
>-|TRBJ1-1|TRBV28|TRBD1
TGTGCCAGCAGTCAAGGGCAGGGGGCTTCCACTGAAGCTTTCTTT
CASSQGQGASTEAFF
>-|TRBJ1-1|TRBV28|-
TGTGCCAGCAGTTTCTTCAGGGGAAAGACTGAAGCTTTCTTT
CASSFFRGKTEAFF
>-|TRBJ2-2|TRBV4-1|-
TGCGCCAGCAGCCACCTCCCCACCGAACACCGGGGAGCTGTTTTT
CASSHLPTEHRGAVF
>-|TRBJ2-2|TRBV18|TRBD1
TGTGCCAGCTCACTTGGGACAGTAAACACCGGGGAGCTGTTTTTT
CASSLGTVNTGELFF
>-|TRBJ2-2|TRBV14|TRBD1
TGTGCCAGCAACCCGAACAGGGGAACCGGGGAGCTGTTTTTT
CASNPNRGTGELFF
>-|TRBJ2-3|TRBV5-1|-
TGCGCCAGCAGCCCCTACCCGGGTACGGGCACAGATACGCAGTATTTT
CASSPYPGTGTDTQYF
>-|TRBJ1-3|TRBV2|TRBD1
TGTGCCAGCAGTCGAGAAAGACAGGGGATTGGAAACACCATATATTTT
CASSRERQGIGNTIYF
>-|TRBJ2-3|TRBV29-1|TRBD2
TGCAGCTTCTCTTCGACTAGCGGGTTGAAAGATACGCAGTATTTT
CSFSSTSGLKDTQYF
>-|TRBJ2-7|TRBV28|-
TGTGCCAGCAAAAGCTCGAGCGAGCAGTACTTC
CASKSSSEQYF
>-|TRBJ1-1|TRBV5-8|-
TGTGCCAGCAGCTTGGAACTCATGAACACTGAAGCTTTCTTT
CASSLELMNTEAFF
>-|TRBJ2-5|TRBV30|-
TGTGCCTGGAGTAGGGGAAACGAAGAGACCCAGTACTTC
CAWSRGNEETQYF
>-|TRBJ2-2|TRBV7-9|TRBD2
TGTGCCAGCAGCCTTCGACTAGCGGGAGGCACCGGGGAGCTGTTTTTT
CASSLRLAGGTGELFF
>-|TRBJ1-6|TRBV7-2|TRBD1
TGTGCCAGCAGCTTTAGGGGGACAGGGCACTATAATTCACCCCTCCACTTT
CASSFRGTGHYNSPLHF
>-|TRBJ2-3|TRBV18|TRBD1
TGTGCCAGCTCACCACTTGGGACAGGGACCCTCGATTGGGATACGCAGTATTTT
CASSPLGTGTLDWDTQYF
>once|TRBJ1-2|TRBV28|TRBD1
TGTGCCAGCAGTTCTTCAGGGACAGGGGGCGGCTATGGCTACACCTTC
CASSSSGTGGGYGYTF
>-|TRBJ2-7|TRBV6-6|TRBD2
TGTGCCAGCAGCAATAGCGGGAGTTACGAGCAGTACTTC
CASSNSGSYEQYF
>few|TRBJ2-1|TRBV11-2|TRBD2
TGTGCCAGCAGGGTAGCGGGACCCTACAATGAGCAGTTCTTC
CASRVAGPYNEQFF
>-|TRBJ2-7|TRBV27|TRBD1
TGTGCCAGCAGTTTTGAGGCGCCGGGACAGGGGGCTTACGAGCAGTACTTC
CASSFEAPGQGAYEQYF
>once|TRBJ1-4|TRBV4-2|-
TGTGCCAGCAGCCCCCGCGAGGCCGTAACTAATGAAAAACTGTTTTTT
CASSPREAVTNEKLFF
>-|TRBJ1-1|TRBV29-1|-
TGCAGCGTTGAGTACAATACTGAAGCTTTCTTT
CSVEYNTEAFF
>few|TRBJ1-1|TRBV6-5|-
TGTGCCAGCAGGTTACAGGGCTTGAACACTGAAGCTTTCTTT
CASRLQGLNTEAFF
>-|TRBJ1-4|TRBV19|TRBD1
TGTGCCAGTAGTATCGGAGGGGACAGTGAAAAACTGTTTTTT
CASSIGGDSEKLFF
>-|TRBJ1-5|TRBV6-6|-
TGTGCCAGCAGTTCGCCCGGGAACAATCAGCCCCAGCATTTT
CASSSPGNNQPQHF